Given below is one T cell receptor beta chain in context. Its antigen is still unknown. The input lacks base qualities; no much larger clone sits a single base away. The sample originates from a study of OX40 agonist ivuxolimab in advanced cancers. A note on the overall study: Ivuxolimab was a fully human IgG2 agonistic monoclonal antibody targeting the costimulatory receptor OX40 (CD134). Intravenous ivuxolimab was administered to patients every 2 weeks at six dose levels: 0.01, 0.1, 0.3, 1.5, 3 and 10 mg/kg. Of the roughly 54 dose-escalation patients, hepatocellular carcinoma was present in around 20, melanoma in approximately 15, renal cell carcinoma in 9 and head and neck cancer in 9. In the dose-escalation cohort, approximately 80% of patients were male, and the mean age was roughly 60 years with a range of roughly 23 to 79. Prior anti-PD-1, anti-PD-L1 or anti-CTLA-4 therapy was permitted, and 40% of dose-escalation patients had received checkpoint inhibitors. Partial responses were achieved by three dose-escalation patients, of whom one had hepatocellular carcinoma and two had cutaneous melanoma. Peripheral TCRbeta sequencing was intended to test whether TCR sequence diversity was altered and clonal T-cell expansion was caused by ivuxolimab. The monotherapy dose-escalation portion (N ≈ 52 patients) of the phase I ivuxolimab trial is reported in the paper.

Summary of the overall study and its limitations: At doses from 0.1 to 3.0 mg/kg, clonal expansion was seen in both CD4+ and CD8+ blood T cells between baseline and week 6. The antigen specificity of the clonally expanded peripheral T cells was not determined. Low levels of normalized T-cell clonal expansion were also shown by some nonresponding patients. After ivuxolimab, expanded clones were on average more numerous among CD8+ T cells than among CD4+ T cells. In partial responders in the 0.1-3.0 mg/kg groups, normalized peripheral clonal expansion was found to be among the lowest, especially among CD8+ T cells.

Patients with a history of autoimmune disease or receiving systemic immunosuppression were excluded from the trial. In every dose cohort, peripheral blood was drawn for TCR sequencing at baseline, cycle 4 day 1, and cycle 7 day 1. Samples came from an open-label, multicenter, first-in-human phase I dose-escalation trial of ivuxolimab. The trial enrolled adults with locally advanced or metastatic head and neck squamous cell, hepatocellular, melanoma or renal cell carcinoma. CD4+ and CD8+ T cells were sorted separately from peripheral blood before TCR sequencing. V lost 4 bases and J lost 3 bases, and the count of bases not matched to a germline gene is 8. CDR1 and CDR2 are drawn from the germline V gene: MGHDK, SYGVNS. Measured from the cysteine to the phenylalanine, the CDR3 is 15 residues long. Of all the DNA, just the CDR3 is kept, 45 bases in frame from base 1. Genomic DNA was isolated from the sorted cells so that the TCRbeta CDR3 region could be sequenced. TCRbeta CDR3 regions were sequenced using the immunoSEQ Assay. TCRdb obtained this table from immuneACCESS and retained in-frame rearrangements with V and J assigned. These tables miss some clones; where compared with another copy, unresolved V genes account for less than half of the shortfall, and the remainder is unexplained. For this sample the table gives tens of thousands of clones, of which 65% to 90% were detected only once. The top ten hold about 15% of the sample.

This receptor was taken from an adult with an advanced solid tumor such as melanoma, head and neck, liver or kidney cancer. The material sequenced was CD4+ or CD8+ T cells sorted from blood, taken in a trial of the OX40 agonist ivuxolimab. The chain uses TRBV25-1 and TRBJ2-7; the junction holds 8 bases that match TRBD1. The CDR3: CASSVSGQGNYEQYF. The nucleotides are TGTGCCAGCAGTGTTAGTGGACAGGGAAACTACGAGCAGTACTTC.